One and the same sample provided the 17 T cell receptor beta chains below, sequenced in a study of blood T cells in healthy people across ages. The second PCR ran roughly 7 to 12 cycles with a sample-barcoded 5' primer and J-beta primers. TCRdb re-analysed the 5' RACE reads in MiXCR, keeping a single row per CDR3 protein. This sample has approximately 810,000 distinct CDR3 sequences; 35% to 40% occur once, and the top ten carry 10% to 15%. The sequenced material came from blood. The receptor source for this set is a man younger than 35 in good health.

This chain uses TRBV28 with TRBJ1-1; D uncertain. This CDR3 has 13 residues. Germline CDR1 is MDHEN and CDR2 is SYDVKM. V shed 2 bases and J shed 4 bases, with 8 bases lying between them. CDR3 protein: CASSLRLGTEAFF. The CDR3 coding sequence is TGTGCCAGCAGTTTAAGACTTGGCACTGAAGCTTTCTTT. The full variable domain, completed using reference TRBV28 and TRBJ1-1, is DVKVTQSSRYLVKRTGEKVFLECVQDMDHENMFWYRQDPGLGLRLIYFSYDVKMKEKGDIPEGYSVSREKKERFSLILESASTNQTSMYLCASSLRLGTEAFFGQGTRLTVV.

This clonotype has more than one count but fewer than ten. The chain combines TRBV4-2 with TRBJ1-2; 10 bases are shared with TRBD1. V was clipped by 0 bases and J by 5 bases; unmatched bases: 6. Germline V gene sequence: CDR1 LGHNA, CDR2 YNFKEQ. The CDR3 extends over 16 amino acids. The CDR3: CASSQDPGQGRYGYTF. Here the CDR3 DNA reads TGTGCCAGCAGCCAAGATCCGGGACAGGGGAGATATGGCTACACCTTC.

This clonotype was counted ten times or more. CDR3 sequence reads: CSARDLAVSYEQYF. CDR3 sequence (DNA): TGCAGTGCTAGAGATCTGGCGGTTTCCTACGAGCAGTACTTC. The chain recombines TRBV20-1 with TRBJ2-7; D gene unclear. The V and J ends lost 0 bases and 1 base respectively, with 10 bases between them. CDR3 length: 14 residues. Germline CDR1 DFQATT, CDR2 SNEGSKA (reference sequence).

This rearrangement joins TRBV20-1 to TRBJ2-5, with D tentatively TRBD1 (5 bases). Between the trimmed V and J ends, which lost 5 bases and 11 bases, there was a span of 24 bases. Germline V CDR1 and CDR2: DFQATT, SNEGSKA (reference sequence). This CDR3 has 14 amino acids. The CDR3 nucleotides are TGCAGTGCTTTTAATCAGGGAAACTATAATGAGCAGTACTTC. This encodes CSAFNQGNYNEQYF.

This chain uses TRBV28 with TRBJ2-7, with D unclear. The CDR3 covers 13 residues. CDR1 and CDR2 from the germline V gene are MDHEN and SYDVKM. V lost 9 bases and J 0 bases, leaving 12 bases between the germline ends. The CDR3 DNA sequence: TGTGCCAGTGGACGGAGAAGCTCCTACGAGCAGTACTTC. Translating gives CASGRRSSYEQYF. The full variable domain, with the rest looked up from reference TRBV28 and TRBJ2-7, is DVKVTQSSRYLVKRTGEKVFLECVQDMDHENMFWYRQDPGLGLRLIYFSYDVKMKEKGDIPEGYSVSREKKERFSLILESASTNQTSMYLCASGRRSSYEQYFGPGTRLTVT.

This clonotype was found a few times. This rearrangement joins TRBV5-6 to TRBJ1-1, with D hard to call. V lost 0 bases and J 1 base, leaving 7 bases between the germline ends. This CDR3 region has 14 residues. From germline, CDR1 is SGHDT and CDR2 YYEEEE. Here the CDR3 DNA reads TGTGCCAGCAGCTTGGGACACCCGAACACTGAAGCTTTCTTT. This gives the protein CASSLGHPNTEAFF.

The chain recombines TRBV20-1 with TRBJ2-1; D is uncertain. This CDR3 spans 12 amino acids. The V gene lost 7 bases and the J gene lost 7 bases, with 14 bases spanning the gap. Per the germline V gene, CDR1 is DFQATT and CDR2 is SNEGSKA (reference sequence). CDR3 amino acids: CSGMETGNEQFF. CDR3 coding DNA: TGCAGTGGTATGGAGACCGGGAATGAGCAGTTCTTC.

About this clonotype: This could be a read error, since a much larger clone is one nucleotide away. The CDR3 DNA is TGTGCCAGCAGCGAAAACTTTGGGACCCAGTTCTTC. Residues: CASSENFGTQFF. The chain joins TRBV7-9 to TRBJ2-1; D could derive from TRBD1 or TRBD2 (5 bases each). Trimming shortened V by 5 bases and J by 13 bases, and 15 bases separated the two germline ends. Germline V gene lookup returns CDR1 SEHNR and CDR2 FQNEAQ (reference sequence). The CDR3 has 12 residues.

V is TRBV12-3 or TRBV12-4 and J is TRBJ2-7; no firm D call. This CDR3 region has 15 residues. V lost 6 bases to trimming and J lost 3 bases, with 18 bases between them. The CDR3 bases are TGTGCCAGCAGCCCGACCCAATCATCGTTCTACGAGCAGTACTTC. It yields the protein CASSPTQSSFYEQYF.

The V and J genes are TRBV11-2 and TRBJ2-5; D unclear. V was shortened by 0 bases and J by 1 base, with 9 bases between the two germline ends. The germline CDR1 and CDR2 sequences are SGHAT and FQNNGV. There are 15 residues in the CDR3. DNA for the CDR3: TGTGCCAGCAGCTTAGATCGTGCGGTCCAAGAGACCCAGTACTTC. Amino acids: CASSLDRAVQETQYF.

J is TRBJ2-7 and V is TRBV4-3, with D maybe TRBD2 (6 bases). Germline CDR1 reads LGHNA; CDR2 reads YSLEER. This CDR3 is 16 amino acids long. V was pared by 2 bases and J by 3 bases, with 17 bases between. CDR3 sequence (DNA): TGCGCCAGCAGCCAATTAATAGGCGCGGGGTTCTACGAGCAGTACTTC. This sequence encodes CASSQLIGAGFYEQYF.

With respect to this clonotype: This may arise from a read error, as a much more abundant clone is one base away. The rearrangement joins TRBV2 to TRBJ2-5, with TRBD2 identical over 7 bases. From germline, CDR1 is SNHLY and CDR2 FYNNEI. CDR3 size: 16 residues. The junction had 10 bases not matched to a gene; V was cut back by 6 bases and J by 0 bases. CDR3 in amino acids: CASSGLVGLYQETQYF. The DNA for the CDR3 is TGTGCCAGCAGCGGACTAGTGGGGCTGTACCAAGAGACCCAGTACTTC. Complete variable domain (other parts from reference TRBV2 and TRBJ2-5): EPEVTQTPSHQVTQMGQEVILRCVPISNHLYFYWYRQILGQKVEFLVSFYNNEISEKSEIFDDQFSVERPDGSNFTLKIRSTKLEDSAMYFCASSGLVGLYQETQYFGPGTRLLVL.

The J gene is TRBJ2-3, the V gene TRBV20-1, with a tentative D call TRBD2 (5 bases). Trimming removed 6 bases from V and 0 bases from J, with 13 bases in between. Per the germline V gene, CDR1 is DFQATT and CDR2 is SNEGSKA (reference sequence). The CDR3 covers 14 residues. CDR3 sequence reads: CSARRRTSTDTQYF. The CDR3 nucleotides read TGCAGTGCCCGACGGCGGACTAGCACAGATACGCAGTATTTT.

The sample holds a few counts of this clonotype. This chain links TRBV7-2 with TRBJ2-1, with no clear D. V was shortened by 1 base and J by 3 bases, with 10 bases between the two germline ends. CDR1 is SGHTA, CDR2 FQGNSA, per germline. The CDR3 length is 15 residues. The CDR3 is CASSLEVFFYNEQFF. The CDR3 nucleotides are TGTGCCAGCAGCTTAGAAGTCTTTTTCTACAATGAGCAGTTCTTC.

In its sample, this clonotype was seen many times. The chain employs TRBV6-6 and TRBJ2-6; D gene unclear. From germline, CDR1 is MNHNY and CDR2 SVGAGI (reference sequence). Trimming left V 8 bases short and J 1 base short, with 9 bases between. This CDR3 contains 14 residues. The CDR3 bases are TGTGCCAGCGACTTACTTTCTGGGGCCAACGTCCTGACTTTC. Its protein product is CASDLLSGANVLTF.

This chain connects TRBV12-3 or TRBV12-4 to TRBJ2-7, with a weak D call TRBD1 (5 bases). The length of the CDR3 is 15 residues. V dropped 7 bases and J dropped 3 bases, with 19 bases sitting between them. The CDR3 DNA reads TGTGCCAGCACCACTGGGATCGGACATCACTACGAGCAGTACTTC. Its protein product is CASTTGIGHHYEQYF.

With respect to this clonotype: Given a much more abundant clone one base away, this may be a read error. The rearrangement uses TRBV12-3 or TRBV12-4 and TRBJ2-3, with D tentatively TRBD2 (6 bases). Trimming cost V 6 bases and J 4 bases, with 14 bases left between them. The CDR3 is 14 residues long. In DNA, the CDR3 is TGTGCCAGCAGGGGACTTTATAGCGCAGATACGCAGTATTTT. Its protein product is CASRGLYSADTQYF.